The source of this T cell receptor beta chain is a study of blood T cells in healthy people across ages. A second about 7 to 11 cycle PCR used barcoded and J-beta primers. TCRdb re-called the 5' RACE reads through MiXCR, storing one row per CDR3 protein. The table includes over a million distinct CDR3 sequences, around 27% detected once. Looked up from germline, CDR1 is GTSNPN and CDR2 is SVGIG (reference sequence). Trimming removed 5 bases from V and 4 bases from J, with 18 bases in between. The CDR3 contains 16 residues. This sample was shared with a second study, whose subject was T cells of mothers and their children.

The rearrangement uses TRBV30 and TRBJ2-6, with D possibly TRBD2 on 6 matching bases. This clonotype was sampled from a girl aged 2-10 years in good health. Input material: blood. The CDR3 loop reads CAWHGRLGIGANVLTF. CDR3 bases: TGTGCCTGGCATGGGAGGCTAGGCATAGGGGCCAACGTCCTGACTTTC.